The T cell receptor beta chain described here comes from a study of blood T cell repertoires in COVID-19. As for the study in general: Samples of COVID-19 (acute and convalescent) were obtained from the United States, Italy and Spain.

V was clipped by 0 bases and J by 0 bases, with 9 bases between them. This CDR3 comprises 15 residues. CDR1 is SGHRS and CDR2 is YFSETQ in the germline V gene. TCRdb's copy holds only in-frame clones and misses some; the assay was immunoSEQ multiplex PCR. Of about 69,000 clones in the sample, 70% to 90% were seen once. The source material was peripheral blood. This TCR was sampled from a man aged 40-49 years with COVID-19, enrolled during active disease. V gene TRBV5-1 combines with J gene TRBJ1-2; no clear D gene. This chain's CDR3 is CASSLGGLSNYGYTF. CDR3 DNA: TGCGCCAGCAGCTTGGGAGGCCTCTCTAACTATGGCTACACCTTC.